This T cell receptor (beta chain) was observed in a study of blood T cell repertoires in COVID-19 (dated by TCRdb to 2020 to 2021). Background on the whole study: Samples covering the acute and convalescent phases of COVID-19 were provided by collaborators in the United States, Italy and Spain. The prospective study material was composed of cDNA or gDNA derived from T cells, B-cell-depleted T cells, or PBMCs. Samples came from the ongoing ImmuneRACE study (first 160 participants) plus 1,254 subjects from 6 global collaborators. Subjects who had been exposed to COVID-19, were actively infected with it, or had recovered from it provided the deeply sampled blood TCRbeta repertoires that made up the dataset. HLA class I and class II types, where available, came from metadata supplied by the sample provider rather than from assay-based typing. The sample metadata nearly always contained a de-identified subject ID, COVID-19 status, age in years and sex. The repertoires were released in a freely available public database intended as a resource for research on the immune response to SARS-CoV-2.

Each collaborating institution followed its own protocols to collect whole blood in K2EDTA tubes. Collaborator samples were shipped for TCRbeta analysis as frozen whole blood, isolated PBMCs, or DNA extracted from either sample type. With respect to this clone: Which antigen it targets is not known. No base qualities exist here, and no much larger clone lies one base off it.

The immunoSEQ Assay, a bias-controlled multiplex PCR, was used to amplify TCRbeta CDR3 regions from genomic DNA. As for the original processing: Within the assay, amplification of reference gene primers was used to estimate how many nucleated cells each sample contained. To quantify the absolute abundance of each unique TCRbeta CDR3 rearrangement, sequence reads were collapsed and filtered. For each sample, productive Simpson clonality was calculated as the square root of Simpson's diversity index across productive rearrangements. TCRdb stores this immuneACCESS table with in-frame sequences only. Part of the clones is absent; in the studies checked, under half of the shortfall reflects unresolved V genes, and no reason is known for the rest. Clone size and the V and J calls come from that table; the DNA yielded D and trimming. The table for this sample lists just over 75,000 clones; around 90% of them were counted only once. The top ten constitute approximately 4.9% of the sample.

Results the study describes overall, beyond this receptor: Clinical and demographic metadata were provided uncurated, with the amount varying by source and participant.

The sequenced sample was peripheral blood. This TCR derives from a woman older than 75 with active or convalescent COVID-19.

The DNA reads as follows: TGTGCCAGTAGTATAGGGGCTAGTCAGGGGAGAAGAGGCGGCTACACCTTC. It translates as CASSIGASQGRRGGYTF. The sequence joins TRBV19 to TRBJ1-2, with a weak D call of TRBD1 (6 bases match). From the germline V gene (reference sequence), CDR1 is LNHDA and CDR2 is SQIVND. V loses 1 base of germline sequence and J loses 8 bases, and the interval between the two ends is 23 bases. Including the terminal cysteine and phenylalanine, the CDR3 comprises 17 residues. Only CDR3 DNA remains: 51 bases, in frame from the first base.